This T cell receptor (beta chain) is drawn from a study of blood T cell repertoires in COVID-19. The overall study: Some COVID-19 samples were acute and others convalescent; all came from the United States, Italy and Spain. T cells, B-cell-depleted T cells, or PBMCs supplied cDNA or gDNA.

Some clones are missing from TCRdb's copy, which holds only in-frame ones; the method was immunoSEQ multiplex PCR. The sample holds 130,000 or so clones, approximately 80% seen once. Trimming removed 2 bases at V and 8 bases at J, with 10 bases between. CDR3 length: 13 amino acids. This clone was counted a single time. The TCR originated in a woman aged 55-70 years with acute or convalescent COVID-19. Material for sequencing was peripheral blood. This rearrangement joins TRBV12-3 or TRBV12-4 to TRBJ2-1, with D possibly matching TRBD1 (6 bases). The CDR3 loop reads CASSLQGKDEQFF. The CDR3, as DNA: TGTGCCAGCAGTTTACAGGGGAAGGATGAGCAGTTCTTC.